This TCR beta chain appears in the sequencing data of a study of neurological immune-mediated disorders. This clonotype has ten or more counts. TCRdb recomputed calls from the 5' RACE reads with MiXCR, one row per CDR3 protein. The table records 100,000 or so distinct CDR3 sequences, around 14% of them present only once. Per the germline V gene, CDR1 is SGHRS and CDR2 is YFSETQ. V lost 4 bases, J lost 4 bases, and 10 bases lay in between. The CDR3 has 13 residues. Indicated time point: longitudinal time-point 2. The genes are TRBV5-1 and TRBJ2-3; TRBD1 might be the D (5 bases). Sequencing input: PBMCs. The clonotype was recovered from a female donor with HTLV-1-associated myelopathy (HAM/TSP). CDR3 coding DNA: TGCGCCAGCAGCGTAGACAGCCCAGATACGCAGTATTTT. It codes for CASSVDSPDTQYF.